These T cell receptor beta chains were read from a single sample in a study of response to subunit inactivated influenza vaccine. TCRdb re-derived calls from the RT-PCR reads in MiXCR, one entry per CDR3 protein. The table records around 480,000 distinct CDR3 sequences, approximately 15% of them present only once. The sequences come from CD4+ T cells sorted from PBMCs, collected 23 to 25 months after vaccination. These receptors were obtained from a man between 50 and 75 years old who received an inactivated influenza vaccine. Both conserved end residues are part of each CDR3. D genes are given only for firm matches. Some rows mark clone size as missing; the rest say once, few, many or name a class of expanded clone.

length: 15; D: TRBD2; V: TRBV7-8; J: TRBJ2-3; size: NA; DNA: TGTGCCAGCAGCTTAAACGGGAGGGGGGTAGATACGCAGTATTTT; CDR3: CASSLNGRGVDTQYF
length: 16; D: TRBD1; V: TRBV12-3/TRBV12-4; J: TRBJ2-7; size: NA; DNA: TGTGCCAGCAGTGAGAATTGGGACAGGGGCTCCTACGAGCAGTACTTC; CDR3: CASSENWDRGSYEQYF
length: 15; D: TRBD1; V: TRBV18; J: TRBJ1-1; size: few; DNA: TGTGCCAGCTCAATCCGACAGGGCAAGAACACTGAAGCTTTCTTT; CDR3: CASSIRQGKNTEAFF
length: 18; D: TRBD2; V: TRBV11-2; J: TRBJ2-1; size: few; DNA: TGTGCCAGCAGCTTAAAACCGAGAGCTCTAGCGGGGGGCAATGAGCAGTTCTTC; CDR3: CASSLKPRALAGGNEQFF
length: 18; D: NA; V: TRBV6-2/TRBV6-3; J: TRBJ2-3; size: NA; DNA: TGTGCCAGCAGTTATTCGACACGACTGTTGGATAGCACAGATACGCAGTATTTT; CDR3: CASSYSTRLLDSTDTQYF
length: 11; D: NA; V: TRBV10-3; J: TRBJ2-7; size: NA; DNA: TGTGCCATCGGTCGGGTCCACGAGCAGTACTTC; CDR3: CAIGRVHEQYF
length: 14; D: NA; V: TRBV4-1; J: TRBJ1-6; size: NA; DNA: TGCGCCAGCAGCCAGAGGGACGGTAATTCACCCCTCCACTTT; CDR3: CASSQRDGNSPLHF
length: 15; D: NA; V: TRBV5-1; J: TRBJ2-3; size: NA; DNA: TGCGCCAGCCGGTTGGGGGGGCAGAGCACAGATACGCAGTATTTT; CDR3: CASRLGGQSTDTQYF
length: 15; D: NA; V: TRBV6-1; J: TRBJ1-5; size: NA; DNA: TGTGCCAGCAGTGCACGTCGGGCGGACCGTCAGCCCCAGCATTTT; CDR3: CASSARRADRQPQHF
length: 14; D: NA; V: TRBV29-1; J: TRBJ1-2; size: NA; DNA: TGCAGCATACCGGGACGCGGGACCGACTATGGCTACACCTTC; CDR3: CSIPGRGTDYGYTF
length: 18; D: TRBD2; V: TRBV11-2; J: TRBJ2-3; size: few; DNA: TGTGCCAGCAGCTTAACCCCTGGGAGCGGGAGTATCACAGATACGCAGTATTTT; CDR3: CASSLTPGSGSITDTQYF
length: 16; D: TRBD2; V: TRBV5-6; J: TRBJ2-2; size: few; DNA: TGTGCCAGCAGCGCCACTAGCGGGGCGAACACCGGGGAGCTGTTTTTT; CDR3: CASSATSGANTGELFF
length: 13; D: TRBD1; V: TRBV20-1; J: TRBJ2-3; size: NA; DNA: TGCAGTGCTACGGACAGGGGGTCAGATACGCAGTATTTT; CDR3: CSATDRGSDTQYF
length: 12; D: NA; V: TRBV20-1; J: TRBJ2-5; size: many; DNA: TGCAGTGCTAGTAGACAGCAAGAGACCCAGTACTTC; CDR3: CSASRQQETQYF
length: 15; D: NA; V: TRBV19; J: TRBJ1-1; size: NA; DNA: TGTGCCAGTAGGGTGACCTCGGGGGGAGGCACTGAAGCTTTCTTT; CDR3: CASRVTSGGGTEAFF
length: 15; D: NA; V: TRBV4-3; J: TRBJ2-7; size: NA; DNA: TGCGCCAGCAGCCAAGATGACCAGGGTTTTAACGAGCAGTACTTC; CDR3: CASSQDDQGFNEQYF
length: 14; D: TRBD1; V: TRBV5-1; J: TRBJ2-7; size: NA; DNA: TGCGCCAGCAGCTTGGGCGGACAGGGTCTCGAGCAGTACTTC; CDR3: CASSLGGQGLEQYF
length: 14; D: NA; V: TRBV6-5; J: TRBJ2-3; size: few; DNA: TGTGCCAGCAGTTCTTATTATTCCACAGATACGCAGTATTTT; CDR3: CASSSYYSTDTQYF
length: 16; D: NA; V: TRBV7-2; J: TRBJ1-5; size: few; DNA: TGTGCCAGCAGCTTATATGGGACCGATAGCAATCAGCCCCAGCATTTT; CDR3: CASSLYGTDSNQPQHF
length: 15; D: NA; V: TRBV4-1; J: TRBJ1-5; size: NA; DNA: TGCGCCAGCAAAGAAAGGGCAGGGACTAATCAGCCCCAGCATTTT; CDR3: CASKERAGTNQPQHF
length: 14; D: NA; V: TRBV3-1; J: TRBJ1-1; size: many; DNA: TGTGCCAGCAGCCACGGGGTGTTGGGCACTGAAGCTTTCTTT; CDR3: CASSHGVLGTEAFF
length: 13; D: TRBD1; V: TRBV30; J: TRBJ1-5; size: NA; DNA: TGTGCCTGGAGTCTTCAGGGGGGTCAGCCCCAGCATTTT; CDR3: CAWSLQGGQPQHF
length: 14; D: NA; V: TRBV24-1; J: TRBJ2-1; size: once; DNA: TGTGCCACCAGTCCGGGACGGCACTACAATGAGCAGTTCTTC; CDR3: CATSPGRHYNEQFF
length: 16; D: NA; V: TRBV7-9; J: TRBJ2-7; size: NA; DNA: TGTGCCAGCAACTTCGGCGGGCCGAGAAGCTCCTACGAGCAGTACTTC; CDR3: CASNFGGPRSSYEQYF
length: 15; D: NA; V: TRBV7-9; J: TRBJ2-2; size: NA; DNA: TGTGCCAGCAGGAGTACTGGACAGCATACCGGGGAGCTGTTTTTT; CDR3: CASRSTGQHTGELFF
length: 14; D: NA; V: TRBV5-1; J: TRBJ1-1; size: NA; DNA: TGCGCCAGCAGCTTGTATGACAGCAACACTGAAGCTTTCTTT; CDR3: CASSLYDSNTEAFF
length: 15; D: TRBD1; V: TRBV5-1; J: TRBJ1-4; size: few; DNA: TGCGCCAGCAGAATTCGAGGACAGGTAAATGAAAAACTGTTTTTT; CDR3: CASRIRGQVNEKLFF
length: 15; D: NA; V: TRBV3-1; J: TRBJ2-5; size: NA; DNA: TGTGCCAGCAGCCAAGATCCGGTAAACGGGGAGACCCAGTACTTC; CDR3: CASSQDPVNGETQYF
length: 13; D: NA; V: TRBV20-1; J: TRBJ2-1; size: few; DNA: TGCAGTGCTATTGCCGGGCCTTACAATGAGCAGTTCTTC; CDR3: CSAIAGPYNEQFF
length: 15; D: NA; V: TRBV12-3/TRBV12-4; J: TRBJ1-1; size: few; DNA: TGTGCCAGCAGTTTAATGGTGCTGGGTAACACTGAAGCTTTCTTT; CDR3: CASSLMVLGNTEAFF
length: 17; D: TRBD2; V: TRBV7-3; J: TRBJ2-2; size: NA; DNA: TGTGCCAGCAGACCGACAGGGTCTAGCGGGAGAGCCGGGGAGCTGTTTTTT; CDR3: CASRPTGSSGRAGELFF
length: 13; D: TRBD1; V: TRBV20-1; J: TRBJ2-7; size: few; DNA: TGCAGTGCTCCCGGGACAGGCCTCTACGAGCAGTACTTC; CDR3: CSAPGTGLYEQYF
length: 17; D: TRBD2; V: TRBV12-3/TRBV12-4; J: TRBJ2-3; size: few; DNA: TGTGCCAGCAGACCCAATAGCGGGAGCTGGGGCACAGATACGCAGTATTTT; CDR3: CASRPNSGSWGTDTQYF
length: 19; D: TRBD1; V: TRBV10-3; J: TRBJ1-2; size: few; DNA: TGTGCCATCAGTGTCCCCACGGACAGGGGACCCGGCTCCTACTATGGCTACACCTTC; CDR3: CAISVPTDRGPGSYYGYTF
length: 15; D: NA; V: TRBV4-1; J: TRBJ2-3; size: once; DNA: TGCGCCAGCAGCGCCAACGGACTCAGCACAGATACGCAGTATTTT; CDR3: CASSANGLSTDTQYF
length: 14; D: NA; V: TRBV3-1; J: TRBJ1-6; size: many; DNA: TGTGCCAGCAGCCAGGACCGGGTGAATTCACCCCTCCACTTT; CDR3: CASSQDRVNSPLHF
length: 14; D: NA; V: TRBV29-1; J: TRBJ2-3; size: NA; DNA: TGCAGCGTCCAAAGGACAAGGCCGTCAGATACGCAGTATTTT; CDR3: CSVQRTRPSDTQYF
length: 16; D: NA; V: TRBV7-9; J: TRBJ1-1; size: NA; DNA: TGTGCCAGCAGCTTAGCGGCCGGGGGGTCGAGCACTGAAGCTTTCTTT; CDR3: CASSLAAGGSSTEAFF
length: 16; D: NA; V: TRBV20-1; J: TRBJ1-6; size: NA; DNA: TGCAGTGCTCCTGGGGGGCCGAGCTCCTATAATTCACCCCTCCACTTT; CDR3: CSAPGGPSSYNSPLHF
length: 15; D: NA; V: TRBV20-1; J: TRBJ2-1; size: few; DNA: TGCAGTGCTAGAGAGCGGACTACTTTATACAATGAGCAGTTCTTC; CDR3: CSARERTTLYNEQFF
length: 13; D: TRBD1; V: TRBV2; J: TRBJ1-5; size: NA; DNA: TGTGCCAGCGGGACAGGAATCAATCAGCCCCAGCATTTT; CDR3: CASGTGINQPQHF
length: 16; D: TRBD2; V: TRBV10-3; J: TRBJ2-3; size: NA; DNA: TGTGCCATCGGCGGAGATGAGGGGAGGGGAACAGATACGCAGTATTTT; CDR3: CAIGGDEGRGTDTQYF
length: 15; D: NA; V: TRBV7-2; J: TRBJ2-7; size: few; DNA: TGTGCCAGCAGCTTAGTCGGGTCTAGAAGCTACGAGCAGTACTTC; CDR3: CASSLVGSRSYEQYF
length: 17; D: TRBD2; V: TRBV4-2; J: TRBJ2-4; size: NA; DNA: TGTGCCAGCAGCCAAGGCGATGTGCGGGGGGCCTTAAACATTCAGTACTTC; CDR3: CASSQGDVRGALNIQYF
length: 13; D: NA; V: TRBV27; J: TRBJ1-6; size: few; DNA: TGTACCAGCAGTTGGTACGCAAATTCACCCCTCCACTTT; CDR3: CTSSWYANSPLHF
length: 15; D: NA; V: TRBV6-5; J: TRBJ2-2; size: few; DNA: TGTGCCAGCAGTTCAGGAGGCGGGGAAGCCCGGGAGCTGTTTTTT; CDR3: CASSSGGGEARELFF
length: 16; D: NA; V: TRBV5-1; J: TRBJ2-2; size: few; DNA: TGCGCCAGCAGCCCCCAATGGGGGCCGAACACCGGGGAGCTGTTTTTT; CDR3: CASSPQWGPNTGELFF
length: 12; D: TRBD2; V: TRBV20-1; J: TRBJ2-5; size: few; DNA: TGCAGTGCTTTGGGACTAGCGGAGACCCAGTACTTC; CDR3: CSALGLAETQYF
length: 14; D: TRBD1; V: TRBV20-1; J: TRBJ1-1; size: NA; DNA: TGCAGTGCCAGACAGGGGGCCATGAACACTGAAGCTTTCTTT; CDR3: CSARQGAMNTEAFF
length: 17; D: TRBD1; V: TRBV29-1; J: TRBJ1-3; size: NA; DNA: TGCAGCGTTGAAGATGCGCCCGACAGGGGTTCGGGAAACACCATATATTTT; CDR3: CSVEDAPDRGSGNTIYF
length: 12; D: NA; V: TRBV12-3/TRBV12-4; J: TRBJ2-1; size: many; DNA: TGTGCCAGCAGTTTAGGGTGGAATGAGCAGTTCTTC; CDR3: CASSLGWNEQFF
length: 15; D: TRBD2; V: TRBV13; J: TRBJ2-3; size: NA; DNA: TGTGCCAGCAGACGACTAGCGAGTTTCACAGATACGCAGTATTTT; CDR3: CASRRLASFTDTQYF
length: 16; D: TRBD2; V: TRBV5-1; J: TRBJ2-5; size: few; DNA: TGCGCCAGCAGCTTGGACGGCGGGAGGGGACAAGGTACCCAGTACTTC; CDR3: CASSLDGGRGQGTQYF
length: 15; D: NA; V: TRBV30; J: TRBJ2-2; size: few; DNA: TGTGCCTGGAGAGGGGGACCCGCGAACACCGGGGAGCTGTTTTTT; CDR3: CAWRGGPANTGELFF
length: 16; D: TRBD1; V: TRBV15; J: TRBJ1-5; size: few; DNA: TGTGCCACCAGCATGGCCCGACAGGGTGGGAGCCAGCCCCAGCATTTT; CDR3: CATSMARQGGSQPQHF
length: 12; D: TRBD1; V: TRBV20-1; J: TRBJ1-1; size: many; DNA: TGCAGTGCTACGGACAGGGACACTGAAGCTTTCTTT; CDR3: CSATDRDTEAFF
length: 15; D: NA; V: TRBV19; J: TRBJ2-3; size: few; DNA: TGTGCCAGTGCGAGGAGGGGGCAACTGGAAGATACGCAGTATTTT; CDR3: CASARRGQLEDTQYF
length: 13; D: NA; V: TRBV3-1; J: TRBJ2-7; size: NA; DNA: TGTGCCAGCAGCCAGGGAGGTCCGGGGGAGCAGTACTTC; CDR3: CASSQGGPGEQYF